This TCR beta chain comes out of a study of cytomegalovirus exposure and HLA in healthy donors. Whole-study results and caveats: The likely explanation for a cluster of highly shared sequence variants was sequencing artifact.

V was cut by 6 bases and J by 0 bases, with 12 bases left in between. CDR1 MNHEY and CDR2 SVGAGI come from the germline V gene. The CDR3 has 14 amino acids. Regarding this clone: The antigen remains unidentified.

The study ran its PCR with 60 Vbeta and 13 Jbeta primers. Measured with immunoSEQ multiplex PCR; TCRdb has only the in-frame clones, and not every one. This table has about 93,000 clones, 82% appearing once. The chain uses TRBV6-5 and TRBJ2-7; D is possibly TRBD2 (6 bases). This clonotype was sampled from a man in his fifties or sixties in good health and CMV-seronegative. Source material: PBMCs. CDR3 in DNA: TGTGCCAGCAGCGACCGGGGGTACTCCTACGAGCAGTACTTC. This encodes CASSDRGYSYEQYF.